Each of the 17 T cell receptor beta chains below was sequenced from the same sample in a study of metastatic and nonmetastatic thyroid tumors. TCRdb used MiXCR to call clones anew from the PCR reads. Among around 53,000 clones listed, 20% were seen once. Every patient was untreated before thyroid surgery. Sequenced input: blood. The receptors were sampled from a female donor with papillary thyroid cancer or a benign thyroid nodule (not recorded which). Some clones in this sample may be carry-over from other donors' samples.

In its sample, this clone was seen many times. This rearrangement joins TRBV28 to TRBJ1-4, with D possibly TRBD1 on 6 matching bases. Trimming shortened V by 2 bases and J by 8 bases, and 18 bases separated the two germline ends. Germline assignment: CDR1 MDHEN and CDR2 SYDVKM. The CDR3 is made up of 16 amino acids. CDR3 nucleotide sequence: TGTGCCAGCAGTTTAACCGGGAACAGGGTAGGGGAAAAACTGTTTTTT. It translates to CASSLTGNRVGEKLFF.

This clone was observed a few times. A read error is possible here, since a much larger clone lies one base away. This rearrangement joins TRBV7-2 to TRBJ2-5; unclear D gene. CDR3 size: 12 residues. The germline gives CDR1 SGHTA, CDR2 FQGNSA. Deletions cut 5 bases from V and 0 bases from J, with 4 bases between. CDR3 nucleotide sequence: TGTGCCAGCAGCCAGTACCAAGAGACCCAGTACTTC. This codes for CASSQYQETQYF.

This chain links TRBV15 with TRBJ1-4; a weak D match, TRBD1 (5 bases). The V gene lost 6 bases and the J gene lost 0 bases, with 20 bases spanning the gap. From germline, CDR1 is LNHNV and CDR2 YYDKDF (reference sequence). This CDR3 contains 18 residues. Written as DNA, the CDR3 is TGTGCCACCAGATACGGAGTAGGAAGGGGACCAACTAATGAAAAACTGTTTTTT. Translated, it gives CATRYGVGRGPTNEKLFF.

A remark on this clone: An end of the junction does not agree with germline; a read error may underlie this. The identical CDR3 is also encoded by other nucleotide sequences in the sample. V gene TRBV12-3 or TRBV12-4 combines with J gene TRBJ1-1, with D perhaps TRBD1 (5 bases). This CDR3 comprises 14 residues. CDR3: CASTTTGLNTEAFF. The DNA of the CDR3 is TGTGCCAGCACCACTACAGGACTGAACACCGAAGCTTTCTTT.

The table lists this clone with many counts. The germline gene is not matched at one end of the junction; a read error may be the cause. The chain combines TRBV10-1 with TRBJ2-1; D perhaps matches TRBD2 (5 bases). The CDR3 is 11 residues long. CDR1 is WNHNN, CDR2 SYGVQD, per germline (reference sequence). As DNA, the CDR3 is TGCGCCAGGCGGGTTTTCAATAAGCAGTTCTTC. Translated, it gives CARRVFNKQFF.

The sample holds many counts of this clone. V and J are TRBV10-3 and TRBJ2-7; D gene unclear. This CDR3 is built from 13 residues. Per germline, CDR1 ENHRY and CDR2 SYGVKD. V gave up 5 bases and J gave up 7 bases, with 15 bases separating them. CDR3 protein: CAISFNGAGEQYF. The CDR3 DNA reads TGTGCCATCAGTTTCAACGGCGCCGGGGAGCAGTACTTC.

The table lists this clone with many counts. The chain uses TRBV5-1 and TRBJ2-3, with 10 bases identical to TRBD1. The ends lost 2 bases at V and 4 bases at J; junction bases unmatched: 10. Germline CDR1 is SGHRS and CDR2 is YFSETQ. The CDR3 is 17 amino acids. DNA of the CDR3: TGCGCCAGCAGCTTATTCCGACAGGGGGCGATTCCAGATACGCAGTATTTT. It translates to CASSLFRQGAIPDTQYF.

This clone was counted at least ten times. The same CDR3 is also encoded by other DNA sequences in this sample. V usage is TRBV5-8 and J usage is TRBJ2-5; D may be TRBD2 (6 bases). The V and J ends lost 1 base and 6 bases respectively, with 16 bases between them. CDR1 is SGHTS, CDR2 YDEGEE, per germline. CDR3 size: 15 residues. Here the CDR3 DNA reads TGTGCCAGCAGCTTGCAGGAGGGACCGGGTCAGACCCAGTACTTC. Translation: CASSLQEGPGQTQYF.

The table lists this clone with many counts. Germline is not matched at one junction end, which may reflect a read error. This chain joins TRBV3-1 and TRBJ1-3; D not resolved. Germline CDR1 LGHDT, CDR2 YNNKEL (reference sequence). CDR3 length equals 13 residues. In nucleotides, the CDR3 is TGTGCCAACAGCCAGACCTCTGGAAACACCATATATTTT. Translated, it gives CANSQTSGNTIYF.

This clone was picked up many times. A single base separates this from a much larger clone, so it may be a read error. This CDR3 is also generated by other DNA sequences in the sample. CDR3: CASRGVPHTGELFF. CDR3 bases: TGTGCCAGCAGGGGTGTCCCTCACACCGGGGAGCTGTTTTTT. The genes are TRBV6-1 and TRBJ2-2, with unresolved D. The CDR3 sequence is 14 residues long. V was clipped by 6 bases and J by 3 bases, with 11 bases between them. Germline CDR1 reads MNHNS; CDR2 reads SASEGT.

The table lists this clone with many counts. The chain recombines TRBV6-2 or TRBV6-3 with TRBJ2-2; 7 nucleotides agree with TRBD1. This CDR3 is 15 amino acids long. V lost 6 bases and J lost 2; bases outside the gene matches: 6. Germline CDR1 is MNHEY and CDR2 is SVGEGT. CDR3 sequence: CASRLGQSNTGELFF. The CDR3 coding sequence is TGTGCCAGCAGACTGGGACAGTCTAACACCGGGGAGCTGTTTTTT.

Ten or more counts support this clone. This chain uses TRBV18 with TRBJ1-2; D call uncertain. This CDR3 is 14 amino acids long. Germline CDR1 reads KGHSH; CDR2 reads LQKENI. V lost 3 bases to trimming and J lost 5 bases, with 13 bases between them. The CDR3 sequence: CASSPTAEPYGYTF. In DNA form, the CDR3 reads TGTGCCAGCTCACCGACGGCAGAACCTTATGGCTACACCTTC.

This clone was observed at least ten times. V usage is TRBV6-5 and J usage is TRBJ2-7; a possible D gene is TRBD2 (5 bases). Germline CDR1 and CDR2: MNHEY and SVGAGI. Trimming cost V 8 bases and J 5 bases, with 22 bases left between them. CDR3 length equals 15 residues. The CDR3 spells CASSNSRVLIDEQYF. CDR3 DNA sequence: TGTGCCAGCTCTAACTCGAGGGTATTAATCGACGAGCAGTACTTC.

V gene TRBV27 combines with J gene TRBJ2-7, with 9 bases lining up with TRBD1. Trimming cost V 2 bases and J 7 bases; bases outside gene matches: 12. This CDR3 has 16 residues. CDR1 is MNHEY and CDR2 is SMNVEV in the germline V gene (reference sequence). Written as DNA, the CDR3 is TGTGCCAGCAGTTTACGGGGAACGACAGGGGGGGAAGAGCAGTACTTC. This sequence encodes CASSLRGTTGGEEQYF.

This clone was counted many times. The chain has TRBV30 and TRBJ1-5; D ambiguous. Trimming stripped 1 base from V and 6 bases from J, with 7 bases between. In germline, CDR1 is GTSNPN, CDR2 SVGIG (reference sequence). The CDR3 totals 12 residues. The CDR3 reads CAWSAASQPQHF. For the CDR3, the DNA is TGTGCCTGGAGTGCGGCTTCTCAGCCCCAGCATTTT.

This clone has at least ten counts. The rearrangement joins TRBV2 to TRBJ1-4, with D tentatively TRBD1 (5 bases). The V and J ends lost 3 bases and 8 bases respectively, with 13 bases between them. The CDR3 is made up of 14 amino acids. Germline CDR1 reads SNHLY; CDR2 reads FYNNEI. The CDR3 here is CASSEGRGGEKLFF. The CDR3 DNA reads TGTGCCAGCAGTGAGGGAAGGGGTGGAGAAAAACTGTTTTTT. Supplemented by reference TRBV2 and TRBJ1-4, the full variable domain reads EPEVTQTPSHQVTQMGQEVILRCVPISNHLYFYWYRQILGQKVEFLVSFYNNEISEKSEIFDDQFSVERPDGSNFTLKIRSTKLEDSAMYFCASSEGRGGEKLFFGSGTQLSVL.

This clone appeared many times. This sequence joins TRBV20-1 and TRBJ2-1, with 11 bases aligning to TRBD2. The V and J ends lost 2 bases and 1 base, in that order; junction bases with no gene match: 16. Germline V gene sequence: CDR1 DFQATT, CDR2 SNEGSKA (reference sequence). The CDR3 consists of 20 residues. The CDR3 region has the DNA TGCAGTGCTAGATTAAGACCGACTAGCGGGAAACCTACTTCCTACAATGAGCAGTTCTTC. It yields the protein CSARLRPTSGKPTSYNEQFF.